What follows describes a single T cell receptor (beta chain). Its antigen is currently not known. Base qualities are not recorded, but no much larger clone differs from it by a single base. The data stem from a study of T cells after posttransplantation cyclophosphamide (dated by TCRdb to about 2016). General notes on the study: T cell repertoire reconstitution was tracked by TRB sequencing after myeloablative bone marrow transplantation in which posttransplantation cyclophosphamide was used as GVHD prophylaxis. Antigen receptor sequencing was done on samples from a few dozen PTCy-treated patients and from approximately 15 related bone marrow donors of those patients. Blood from every one of the roughly 33 PTCy patients who had 1-year posttransplant specimens underwent TRB sequencing. TRB sequencing was also done on up to roughly 3 additional blood samples from 2 to 5.2 years after transplant in 3 patients, and on pretransplant blood from several patients. Because TRA and TRB clonality correlated tightly in roughly ten samples, later TCR analyses were limited to TRB. Public TRB sequences were searched against a database of over 3,600 sequences associated with responses to pathogens, tumor antigens, self-antigens and alloantigens.

The germline V gene sets CDR1 to SGHRS and CDR2 to YFSETQ. The CDR3 runs 13 residues from the cysteine to the phenylalanine. This entry keeps only the CDR3 DNA: 39 bases, framed from base 1. Relative to germline, V is 4 bases shorter and J is 1 base shorter, with 8 bases between their ends. The treatment or condition label of this sample denotes: high-dose cyclophosphamide on days +3 and +4 as single-agent GVHD prophylaxis. PTCy patients received busulfan and fludarabine conditioning, a related or unrelated marrow graft, and cyclophosphamide on days +3 and +4. The PTCy-treated patients were enrolled in a prospective multi-institutional clinical trial. Mononuclear cells from peripheral blood and bone marrow were separated by Ficoll-Hypaque density centrifugation and then cryopreserved. The full study reports these points: The TRB repertoires of T cells infiltrating skin or GI tract showed only limited overlap with the TRB repertoires of T cells in blood. Donor-recipient similarity was low at 1-2 months but rose over the first year, and later blood repertoires were often dominated by donor CD8+ memory clones. Across 45 patients, TRB clonality was highly associated with recipient CMV seropositivity and CMV reactivation, and PTCy diversity was similar to diversity in CNI/methotrexate controls.

TRB sequencing was run on genomic DNA with either the immunoSEQ assay at survey resolution or the hsTCRB kit. Concerning the study's data processing: The immunoSEQ software was used for initial read processing, and the LymphoSeq R package was used for repertoire analyses. For each TRB dataset, clonality was calculated as 1 minus normalized Shannon entropy, and the Gini coefficient was computed as well. Phenotypes of unsorted samples were inferred by mapping TRB sequences from sorted subsets of the recipient or donor onto unsorted samples of the same recipient. TCRdb carries this immuneACCESS record with in-frame sequences only. Its versions omit some clonotypes, under half of them owing to an unresolved V gene in the studies checked, with the rest unexplained. V and J calls and clone size are given by that table; D and trimming were obtained from the DNA. This sample holds roughly 11,000 clones; around nine tenths were observed only once. The ten largest clones represent 3% to 4.5% of the sample.

The sequence derives from a female patient aged 30 to 40 who received an allogeneic stem cell transplant from an unrelated donor, was CMV-positive, and had no GVHD. In transplant recipients, some T cells may be of donor rather than host origin. The chain was built from TRBV5-1 and TRBJ2-5, with an unclear D gene assignment. This specimen was PBMCs, taken after allogeneic stem cell transplant with posttransplant cyclophosphamide. The CDR3 in this case is CASSQNTQETQYF. The nucleotide sequence reads TGCGCCAGCAGCCAAAACACCCAAGAGACCCAGTACTTC.